By sample share, the clone carrying this TCR gamma chain is large. The sample is drawn from a study of gamma-delta T cells after stem cell transplantation. J was trimmed by 12 bases and V by 0 bases; bases with no gene match: 11. Germline assignment: CDR1 VINAFY and CDR2 YDVSNSKD. This CDR3 contains 13 residues. TCRdb ran CATT on the RT-PCR reads. The sample includes about 1,000 gamma-chain clones, less than 30% of them seen just once. The sample was gamma-delta T cells. The V gene is TRGV5, the J gene TRGJ1 or TRGJ2. The J gene comes from matching the DNA to germline here; TCRdb lacks it. This clonotype originated in a human donor. It is not recorded whose cells these are; they may come from a transplant donor. The CDR3 spells CATWDRRTYWKLF. CDR3 nucleotide sequence: TGTGCCACCTGGGACAGGCGAACATATTGGAAACTCTTT.